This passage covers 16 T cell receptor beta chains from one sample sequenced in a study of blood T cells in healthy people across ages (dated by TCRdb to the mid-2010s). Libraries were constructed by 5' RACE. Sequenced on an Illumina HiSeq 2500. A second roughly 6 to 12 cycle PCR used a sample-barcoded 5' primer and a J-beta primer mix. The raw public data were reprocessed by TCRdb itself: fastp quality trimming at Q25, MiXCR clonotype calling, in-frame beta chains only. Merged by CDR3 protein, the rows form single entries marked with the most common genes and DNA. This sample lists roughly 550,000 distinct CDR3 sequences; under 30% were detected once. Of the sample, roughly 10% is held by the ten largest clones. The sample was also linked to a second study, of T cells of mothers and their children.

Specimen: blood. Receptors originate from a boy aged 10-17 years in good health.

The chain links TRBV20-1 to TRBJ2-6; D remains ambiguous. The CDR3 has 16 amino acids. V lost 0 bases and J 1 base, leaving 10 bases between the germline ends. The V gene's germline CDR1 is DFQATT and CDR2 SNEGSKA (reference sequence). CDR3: CSARDRRLSGANVLTF. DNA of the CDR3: TGCAGTGCTAGAGATCGGCGGTTATCTGGGGCCAACGTCCTGACTTTC.

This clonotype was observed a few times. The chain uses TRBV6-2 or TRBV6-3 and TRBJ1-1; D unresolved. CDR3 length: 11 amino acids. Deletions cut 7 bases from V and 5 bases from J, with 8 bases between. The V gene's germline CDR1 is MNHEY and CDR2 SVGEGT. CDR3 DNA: TGTGCCAGCACCTTACAAACTGAAGCTTTCTTT. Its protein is CASTLQTEAFF.

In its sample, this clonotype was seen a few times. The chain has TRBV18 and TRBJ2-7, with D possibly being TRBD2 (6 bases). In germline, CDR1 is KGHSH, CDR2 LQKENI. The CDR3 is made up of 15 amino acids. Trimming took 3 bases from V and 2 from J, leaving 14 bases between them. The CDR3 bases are TGTGCCAGCTCACCCAGCCGGACGGGAGCCTACGAGCAGTACTTC. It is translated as CASSPSRTGAYEQYF. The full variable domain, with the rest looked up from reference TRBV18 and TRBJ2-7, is NAGVMQNPRHLVRRRGQEARLRCSPMKGHSHVYWYRQLPEEGLKFMVYLQKENIIDESGMPKERFSAEFPKEGPSILRIQQVVRGDSAAYFCASSPSRTGAYEQYFGPGTRLTVT.

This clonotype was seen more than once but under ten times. Here the CDR3 DNA reads TGTGCCAGCAGTTTAGCCGGGACAGGGGGTGAAAAACTGTTTTTT. Its translation is CASSLAGTGGEKLFF. This chain links TRBV12-3 or TRBV12-4 with TRBJ1-4; 11 bases fit TRBD1. Trimming removed 0 bases from V and 7 bases from J; junction bases left unmatched: 1. CDR3 length: 15 residues.

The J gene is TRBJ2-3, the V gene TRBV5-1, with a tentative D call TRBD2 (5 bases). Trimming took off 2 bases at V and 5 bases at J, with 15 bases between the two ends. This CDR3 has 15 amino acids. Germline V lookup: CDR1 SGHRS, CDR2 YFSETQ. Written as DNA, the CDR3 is TGCGCCAGCAGCTTACTAGGACGGGCCGTAGATACGCAGTATTTT. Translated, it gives CASSLLGRAVDTQYF. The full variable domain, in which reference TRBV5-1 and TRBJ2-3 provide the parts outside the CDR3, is KAGVTQTPRYLIKTRGQQVTLSCSPISGHRSVSWYQQTPGQGLQFLFEYFSETQRNKGNFPGRFSGRQFSNSRSEMNVSTLELGDSALYLCASSLLGRAVDTQYFGPGTRLTVL.

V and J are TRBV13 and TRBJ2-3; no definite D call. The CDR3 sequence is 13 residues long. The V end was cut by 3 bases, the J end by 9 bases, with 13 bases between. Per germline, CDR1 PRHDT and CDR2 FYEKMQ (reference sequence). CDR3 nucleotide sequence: TGTGCCAGCAGCTTTCCCGCGCCCCGGACGCAGTATTTT. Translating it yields CASSFPAPRTQYF.

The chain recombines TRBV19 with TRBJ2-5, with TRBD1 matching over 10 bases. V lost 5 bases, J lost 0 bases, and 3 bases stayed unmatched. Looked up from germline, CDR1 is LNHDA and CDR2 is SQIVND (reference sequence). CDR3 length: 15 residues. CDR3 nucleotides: TGTGCCAGTAGTCGTGGGACAGGGGACCAAGAGACCCAGTACTTC. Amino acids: CASSRGTGDQETQYF.

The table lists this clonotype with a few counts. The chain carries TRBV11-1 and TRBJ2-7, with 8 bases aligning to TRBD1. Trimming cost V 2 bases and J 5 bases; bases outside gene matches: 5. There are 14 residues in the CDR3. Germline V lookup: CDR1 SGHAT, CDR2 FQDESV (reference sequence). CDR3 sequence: CASSLFGQGDEQYF. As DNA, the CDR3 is TGTGCCAGCAGCTTATTCGGACAGGGCGACGAGCAGTACTTC.

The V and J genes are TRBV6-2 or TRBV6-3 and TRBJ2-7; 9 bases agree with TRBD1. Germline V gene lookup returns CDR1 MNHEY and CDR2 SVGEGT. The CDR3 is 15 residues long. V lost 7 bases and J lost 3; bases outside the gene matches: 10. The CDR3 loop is CASIHRDRDGYEQYF. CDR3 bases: TGTGCCAGCATACACCGGGACAGGGATGGCTACGAGCAGTACTTC.

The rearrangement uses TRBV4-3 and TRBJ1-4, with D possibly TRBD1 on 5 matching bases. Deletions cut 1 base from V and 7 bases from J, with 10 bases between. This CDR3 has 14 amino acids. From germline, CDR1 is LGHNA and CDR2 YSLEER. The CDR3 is CASSQGSGGEKLFF. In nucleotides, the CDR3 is TGCGCCAGCAGCCAAGGCAGCGGGGGTGAAAAACTGTTTTTT.

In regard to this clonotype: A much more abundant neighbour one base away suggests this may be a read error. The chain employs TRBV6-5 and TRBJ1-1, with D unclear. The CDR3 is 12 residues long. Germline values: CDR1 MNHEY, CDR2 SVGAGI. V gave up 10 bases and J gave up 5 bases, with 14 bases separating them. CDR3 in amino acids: CANSPLGTEAFF. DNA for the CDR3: TGTGCCAACAGCCCCTTAGGGACTGAAGCTTTCTTT.

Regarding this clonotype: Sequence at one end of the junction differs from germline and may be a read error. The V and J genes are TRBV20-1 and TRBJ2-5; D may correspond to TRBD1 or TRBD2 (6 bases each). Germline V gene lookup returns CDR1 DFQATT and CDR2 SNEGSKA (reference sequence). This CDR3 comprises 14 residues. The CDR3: CSAGGTPGVETEYF. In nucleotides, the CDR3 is TGCAGTGCTGGAGGGACACCGGGGGTAGAGACCGAGTACTTC.

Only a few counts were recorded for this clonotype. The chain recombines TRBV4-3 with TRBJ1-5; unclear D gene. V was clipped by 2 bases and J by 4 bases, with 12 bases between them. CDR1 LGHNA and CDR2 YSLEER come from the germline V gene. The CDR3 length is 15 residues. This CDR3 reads CASSQSQVPNQPQHF. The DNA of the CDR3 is TGCGCCAGCAGCCAATCTCAGGTTCCAAATCAGCCCCAGCATTTT.

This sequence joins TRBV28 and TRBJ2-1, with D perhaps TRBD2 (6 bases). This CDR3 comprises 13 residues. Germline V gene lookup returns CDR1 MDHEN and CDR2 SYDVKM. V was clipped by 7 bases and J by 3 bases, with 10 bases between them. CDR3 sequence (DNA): TGTGCCAGCACGGGGGACCACTACAATGAGCAGTTCTTC. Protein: CASTGDHYNEQFF.

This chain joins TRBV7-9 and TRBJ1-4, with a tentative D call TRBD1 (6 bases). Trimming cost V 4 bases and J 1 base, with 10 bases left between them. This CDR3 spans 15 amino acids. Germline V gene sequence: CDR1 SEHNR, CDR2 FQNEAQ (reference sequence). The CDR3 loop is CASSSRRGTNEKLFF. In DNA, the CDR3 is TGTGCCAGCAGCTCCCGCAGGGGAACTAATGAAAAACTGTTTTTT.

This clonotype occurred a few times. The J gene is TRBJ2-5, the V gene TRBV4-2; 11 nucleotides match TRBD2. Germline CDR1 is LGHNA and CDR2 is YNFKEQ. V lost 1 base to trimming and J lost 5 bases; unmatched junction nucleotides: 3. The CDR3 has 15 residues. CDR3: CASSQGLAGLETQYF. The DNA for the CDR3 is TGTGCCAGCAGCCAAGGACTAGCGGGACTGGAGACCCAGTACTTC.